This T cell receptor beta chain was identified in a study of vaccination effects on CD4 cells after COVID-19. Sequencing was performed with immunoSEQ multiplex PCR; in TCRdb, only in-frame clones are kept and a portion is missing. The sample records more than 55,000 clones, less than 80% being singletons. On this clone: What it binds is not known.

Investigators separated out CD4+ T cells once more than nine days of culture had passed. Each participant was given two doses of one vaccine (BNT162b2 or mRNA-1273). The sample here was CD4+ T cells from PBMCs cultured without peptide, taken after COVID-19 vaccination. The receptor was isolated from a human donor who received a COVID-19 vaccine.

The CDR3 loop is CASSFRAGPAGATDTQYF. The CDR3 DNA follows: TGCGCCAGCAGCTTTAGAGCTGGTCCAGCGGGGGCAACAGATACGCAGTATTTT. The rearrangement links TRBV5-1 to TRBJ2-3, with TRBD2 matching 8 bases. In germline, CDR1 is SGHRS, CDR2 YFSETQ. J was trimmed by 3 bases and V by 2 bases; bases with no gene match: 14. The CDR3 loop spans 18 amino acids.